This T cell receptor (beta chain) was captured by sequencing in a study of long-term antiretroviral therapy in people with HIV. Version v3.0 of the immunoSEQ assay ran at survey level. The assay was immunoSEQ multiplex PCR, and TCRdb's table has in-frame clones only and misses some. The repertoire consists of under 30,000 clones, with roughly 79% occurring once and the leading ten covering about a sixth. V gave up 4 bases and J gave up 2 bases, with 19 bases separating them. The CDR3 sequence is 16 residues long. Germline V gives CDR1 SGHRS, CDR2 YFSETQ. The rearrangement links TRBV5-1 to TRBJ2-7; D is possibly TRBD2 (5 bases). Sequenced here: unsorted PBMCs, sampled at the start of antiretroviral therapy, before treatment. The TCR originated in a woman in her late teens or twenties with HIV. DNA for the CDR3: TGCGCCAGCAGCCTGGAAGGACTTGGGCTTGCCTACGAGCAGTACTTC. Protein product: CASSLEGLGLAYEQYF.